This T cell receptor beta chain originates from a study of blood T cell repertoires in COVID-19. TCRdb's table, derived via immunoSEQ multiplex PCR, lists solely in-frame clones and lacks some. Of 250,000 to 300,000 clones in the sample, approximately 90% were seen once. The germline V gene encodes CDR1 SGHNT and CDR2 YYREEE (reference sequence). The CDR3 has 16 amino acids. Between the trimmed V and J ends, which lost 0 bases and 0 bases, there was a span of 10 bases. The receptor's source is a woman in her thirties or forties with acute COVID-19. The sample comprised PBMCs or T cells enriched from blood (not recorded which). This chain connects TRBV5-4 to TRBJ1-3; no clear D. CDR3 protein: CASSLAGVDSGNTIYF. For the CDR3, the DNA is TGTGCCAGCAGCTTGGCCGGGGTAGACTCTGGAAACACCATATATTTT.